This T cell receptor (beta chain) stems from a study of blood T cell repertoires in COVID-19 (dated by TCRdb to the early 2020s). Concerning the study at large: Samples from collaborators originated in the United States, Italy and Spain and spanned both the acute and convalescent phases of COVID-19. The material from the prospective study consisted of cDNA or gDNA derived from T cells, B-cell-depleted T cells, or PBMCs. The dataset comprised deeply sampled blood TCRbeta repertoires from subjects exposed to, actively infected with, or recovered from COVID-19. The repertoires were released in a freely available public database meant as a resource for research on the immune response to SARS-CoV-2. Samples were obtained from the ongoing ImmuneRACE study (first 160 participants) and from some 1,200 subjects provided by 6 global collaborators. Nearly every sample came with metadata listing a de-identified subject ID, COVID-19 status, age in years and sex. Where available, HLA class I and class II types were obtained from metadata supplied by the sample provider rather than from assay-based typing. The study at large found these results: The amount of clinical and demographic metadata varied by source and participant and was provided uncurated.

Taken from cysteine to phenylalanine, the CDR3 has 14 residues. Only the CDR3 DNA stays, 42 bases, in frame from base 1. From a lookup of the germline V gene, CDR1 and CDR2 are SGHVS and FQNEAQ. The V end gives up 5 bases and the J end 0 bases, leaving 4 bases in the junction not matched to a gene. Enrolling through a virtual design, the prospective study's participants ranged in age from roughly 18 to 95 years and lived across more than 20 United States geographic areas. In the prospective study, participants were assigned to cohorts based on the clinical history participants reported in a screening survey and a study questionnaire. Exposed participants had been in contact, within 2 weeks of entering the study, with a person who had a PCR-confirmed or clinician-diagnosed case of COVID-19. Each participant in the prospective study had whole blood, serum and a nasopharyngeal or oropharyngeal swab collected by mobile phlebotomists. Participants in the prospective study had the option to provide additional blood draws and questionnaires over a roughly 2-month period. Before DNA extraction, blood samples from the prospective study were shipped at room temperature or frozen.

This clone was counted only a few times. Its antigen is unknown. The input lacks base qualities; no much larger clone sits a single base away. TCRbeta CDR3 regions were amplified from genomic DNA using the immunoSEQ Assay, a bias-controlled multiplex PCR. Per the source publication's procedure: Nucleated cell counts per sample were estimated from amplification of reference gene primers within the assay. Sequence reads were collapsed and filtered to measure the absolute abundance of every unique TCRbeta CDR3 rearrangement. For each sample, productive Simpson clonality was calculated as the square root of Simpson's diversity index across productive rearrangements. Not all clones reach the TCRdb copy of this immuneACCESS table, which keeps in-frame sequences only. Checked studies attribute under half of the gap to unresolved V genes and leave the rest unexplained. V and J calls and clone size are those listed in that table; D and trimming were worked out from the DNA. A total of some 190,000 clones appear in this sample, less than 90% of them only once. Around 3.1% of the sample rests with the top ten.

The receptor chain draws on TRBV7-8 and TRBJ2-7; TRBD2 agrees with 7 junctional bases. Material for sequencing was PBMCs or T cells enriched from blood (not recorded which). This receptor was identified in a young woman who had been exposed to COVID-19. The DNA sequence follows: TGTGCCAGCAGCACCGGGACTACCTCCTACGAGCAGTACTTC. Its coded protein is CASSTGTTSYEQYF.